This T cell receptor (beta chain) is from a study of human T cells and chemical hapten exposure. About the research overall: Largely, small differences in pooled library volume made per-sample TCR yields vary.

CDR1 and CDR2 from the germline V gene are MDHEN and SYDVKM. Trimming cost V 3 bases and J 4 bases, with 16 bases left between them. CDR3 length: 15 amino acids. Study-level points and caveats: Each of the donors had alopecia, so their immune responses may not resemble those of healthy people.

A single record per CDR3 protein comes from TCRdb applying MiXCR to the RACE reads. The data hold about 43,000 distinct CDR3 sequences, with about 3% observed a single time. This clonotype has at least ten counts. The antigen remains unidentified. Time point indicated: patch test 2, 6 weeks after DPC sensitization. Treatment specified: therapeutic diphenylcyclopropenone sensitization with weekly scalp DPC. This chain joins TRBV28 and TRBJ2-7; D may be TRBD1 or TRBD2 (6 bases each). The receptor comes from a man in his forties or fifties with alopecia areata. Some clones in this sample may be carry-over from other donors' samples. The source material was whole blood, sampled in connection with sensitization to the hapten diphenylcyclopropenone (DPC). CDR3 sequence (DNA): TGTGCCAGCAGTTTTGGGGGGCGCCCAGGATACGAGCAGTACTTC. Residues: CASSFGGRPGYEQYF.